A single sample is the source of the 14 T cell receptor beta chains below, sequenced in a study of T cell responses to AZD1222 COVID-19 vaccine. Generated by immunoSEQ multiplex PCR, the TCRdb table keeps only in-frame clones and is missing some. Of approximately 120,000 clones listed, 85% are singletons. This specimen was peripheral blood, taken 28 days after the second AZD1222 dose. The origin of the receptors is an adult who received the AZD1222 COVID-19 vaccine.

V gene TRBV19 combines with J gene TRBJ1-1, with 7 bases identical to TRBD1. V gave up 4 bases and J gave up 2 bases; unmatched junction bases: 7. The CDR3 extends over 15 amino acids. Germline V CDR1 and CDR2: LNHDA, SQIVND (reference sequence). CDR3 sequence reads: CASSREGTANTEAFF. CDR3 DNA: TGTGCCAGTAGTAGGGAGGGGACAGCCAACACTGAAGCTTTCTTT.

The gene calls are TRBV4-1 and TRBJ1-5; D uncertain. Germline loops: CDR1 MGHRA, CDR2 YSYEKL. The ends were cut back, 1 base at V and 2 bases at J, with 12 bases in the middle. The CDR3 runs 16 residues. CDR3: CASSQGSSPGNQPQHF. The CDR3 coding sequence is TGCGCCAGCAGCCAAGGGTCTTCCCCTGGCAATCAGCCCCAGCATTTT.

V and J are TRBV7-2 and TRBJ2-3; possibly TRBD2 for D (6 bases). Germline-derived CDR1 and CDR2 are SGHTA and FQGNSA. V was clipped by 4 bases and J by 6 bases, with 11 bases between them. The CDR3 has 13 amino acids. The CDR3 nucleotides read TGTGCCAGCAGCTCCATGGGGAGGGATACGCAGTATTTT. Its translation is CASSSMGRDTQYF.

This rearrangement joins TRBV7-6 to TRBJ1-1; D gene ambiguous. CDR1 and CDR2 (germline): SGHVS, FNYEAQ. The CDR3 extends over 13 amino acids. Trimming pared 1 base from V and 4 bases from J, leaving 7 bases between. The CDR3 nucleotides read TGTGCCAGCAGCTTAGTGTCGGGCACTGAAGCTTTCTTT. Translated, it gives CASSLVSGTEAFF.

The chain carries TRBV14 and TRBJ1-1, with D perhaps TRBD1 (5 bases). Germline V lookup: CDR1 SGHDN, CDR2 FVKESK. CDR3 length: 16 residues. Trimming took off 1 base at V and 3 bases at J, with 15 bases between the two ends. CDR3 bases: TGTGCCAGCAGCCAAGTGGGGTCTTGGGGGTACACTGAAGCTTTCTTT. This codes for CASSQVGSWGYTEAFF. Full variable domain (missing parts from reference TRBV14 and TRBJ1-1): EAGVTQFPSHSVIEKGQTVTLRCDPISGHDNLYWYRRVMGKEIKFLLHFVKESKQDESGMPNNRFLAERTGGTYSTLKVQPAELEDSGVYFCASSQVGSWGYTEAFFGQGTRLTVV.

As DNA, the CDR3 is TGCGCCAGCAGCTTGGGGGCAGGGGGCGGAAATTCACCCCTCCACTTT. Translating it yields CASSLGAGGGNSPLHF. This rearrangement joins TRBV5-1 to TRBJ1-6; 8 bases are a match to TRBD1. The CDR3 totals 16 residues. Germline V gene data show CDR1 as SGHRS and CDR2 as YFSETQ. Losses at the gene ends were 0 bases for V and 7 bases for J; bases not matched to a gene: 6. The full variable domain, in which reference TRBV5-1 and TRBJ1-6 provide the parts outside the CDR3, is KAGVTQTPRYLIKTRGQQVTLSCSPISGHRSVSWYQQTPGQGLQFLFEYFSETQRNKGNFPGRFSGRQFSNSRSEMNVSTLELGDSALYLCASSLGAGGGNSPLHFGNGTRLTVT.

J is TRBJ1-1 and V is TRBV9, with D tentatively TRBD1 (5 bases). V was cut by 5 bases and J by 1 base, with 12 bases left in between. The length of the CDR3 is 14 residues. Per the germline V gene, CDR1 is SGDLS and CDR2 is YYNGEE. For the CDR3, the DNA is TGTGCCAGCAGGCCGAGGGACGGGAACACTGAAGCTTTCTTT. Its translation: CASRPRDGNTEAFF.

V and J are TRBV12-3 or TRBV12-4 and TRBJ2-5; no definite D call. The CDR3 covers 12 residues. The V and J ends lost 2 bases and 5 bases respectively, with 6 bases between them. In DNA form, the CDR3 reads TGTGCCAGCAGTTTACTCGGCGAGACCCAGTACTTC. The encoded protein is CASSLLGETQYF.

The genes are TRBV5-1 and TRBJ1-6; the D is unclear. The CDR3 has 14 residues. Trimming cost V 6 bases and J 6 bases, with 13 bases left between them. Germline V lookup: CDR1 SGHRS, CDR2 YFSETQ. In nucleotides, the CDR3 is TGCGCCAGCACCCTCCTGGGTCTTAATTCACCCCTCCACTTT. Protein sequence: CASTLLGLNSPLHF.

This clone appeared many times. The V and J genes are TRBV29-1 and TRBJ1-5, with 8 bases identical to TRBD1. V lost 8 bases to trimming and J lost 1 base; unmatched junction nucleotides: 4. The germline gives CDR1 SQVTM, CDR2 ANQGSEA. The CDR3 runs to 13 residues. The chain's CDR3 is CSTRTGSNQPQHF. As DNA, the CDR3 is TGCAGCACCAGGACAGGGAGCAATCAGCCCCAGCATTTT.

The rearrangement joins TRBV30 to TRBJ1-5, with D unclear. V was cut by 2 bases and J by 3 bases, with 11 bases left in between. CDR1 and CDR2 from the germline V gene are GTSNPN and SVGIG (reference sequence). The CDR3 consists of 14 residues. CDR3 nucleotides: TGTGCCTGGAGTCGATCGGGGAACAATCAGCCCCAGCATTTT. This translates into CAWSRSGNNQPQHF.

The chain carries TRBV30 and TRBJ1-4; D is undetermined. The germline V gene encodes CDR1 GTSNPN and CDR2 SVGIG (reference sequence). CDR3 length: 11 residues. Trimming stripped 1 base from V and 14 bases from J, with 11 bases between. CDR3 DNA: TGTGCCTGGAGTGACGGAGGGTTTCTGTTTTTT. This codes for CAWSDGGFLFF. Full variable domain (remainder filled in from reference TRBV30 and TRBJ1-4): SQTIHQWPATLVQPVGSPLSLECTVEGTSNPNLYWYRQAAGRGLQLLFYSVGIGQISSEVPQNLSASRPQDRQFILSSKKLLLSDSGFYLCAWSDGGFLFFGSGTQLSVL.

This clone has only one observation. Written as DNA, the CDR3 is TGTGCCAGCAGCTTTACTAGCGGGGGCCGTGCCGGGGAGCTGTTTTTT. Translating gives CASSFTSGGRAGELFF. The genes are TRBV5-6 and TRBJ2-2, with 11 nucleotides matching TRBD2. CDR3 length: 16 amino acids. CDR1 SGHDT and CDR2 YYEEEE come from the germline V gene. V lost 2 bases and J lost 6; bases outside the gene matches: 6. The full variable domain, completed using reference TRBV5-6 and TRBJ2-2, is DAGVTQSPTHLIKTRGQQVTLRCSPKSGHDTVSWYQQALGQGPQFIFQYYEEEERQRGNFPDRFSGHQFPNYSSELNVNALLLGDSALYLCASSFTSGGRAGELFFGEGSRLTVL.

The V gene is TRBV7-9, the J gene TRBJ1-2; tentative D call: TRBD1 (6 bases). The germline V gene has CDR1 SEHNR and CDR2 FQNEAQ (reference sequence). The CDR3 extends over 16 amino acids. The V end lost 3 bases, the J end lost 4 bases, and 18 bases lay between the germline ends. The CDR3 sequence is CASSFPATGYAYGYTF. The CDR3 nucleotides are TGTGCCAGCAGCTTTCCCGCGACAGGTTATGCCTATGGCTACACCTTC.